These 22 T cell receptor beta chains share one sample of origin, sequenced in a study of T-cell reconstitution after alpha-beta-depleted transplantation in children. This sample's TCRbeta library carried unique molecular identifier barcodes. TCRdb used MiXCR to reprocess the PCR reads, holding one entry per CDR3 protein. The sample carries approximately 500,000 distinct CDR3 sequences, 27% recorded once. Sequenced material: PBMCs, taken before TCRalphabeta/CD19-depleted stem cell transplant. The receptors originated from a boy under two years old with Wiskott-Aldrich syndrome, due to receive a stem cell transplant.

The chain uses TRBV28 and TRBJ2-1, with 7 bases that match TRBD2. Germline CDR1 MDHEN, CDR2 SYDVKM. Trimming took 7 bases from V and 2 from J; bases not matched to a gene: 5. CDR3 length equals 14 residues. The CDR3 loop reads CASTGAGAYNEQFF. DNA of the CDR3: TGTGCCAGCACGGGTGCGGGGGCCTACAATGAGCAGTTCTTC.

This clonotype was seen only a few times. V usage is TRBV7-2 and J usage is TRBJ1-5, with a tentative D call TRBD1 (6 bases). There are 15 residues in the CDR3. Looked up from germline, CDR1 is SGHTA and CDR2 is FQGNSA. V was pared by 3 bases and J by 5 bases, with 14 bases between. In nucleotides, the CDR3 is TGTGCCAGCAGCTTCTGGGGGCCGGGGGATCAGCCCCAGCATTTT. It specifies CASSFWGPGDQPQHF.

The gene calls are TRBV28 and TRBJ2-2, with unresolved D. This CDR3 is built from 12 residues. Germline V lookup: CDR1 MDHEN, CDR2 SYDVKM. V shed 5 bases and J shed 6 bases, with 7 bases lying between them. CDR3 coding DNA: TGTGCCAGCAGTAGGTCCCCCGGGGAGCTGTTTTTT. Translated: CASSRSPGELFF. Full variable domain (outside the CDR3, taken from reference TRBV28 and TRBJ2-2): DVKVTQSSRYLVKRTGEKVFLECVQDMDHENMFWYRQDPGLGLRLIYFSYDVKMKEKGDIPEGYSVSREKKERFSLILESASTNQTSMYLCASSRSPGELFFGEGSRLTVL.

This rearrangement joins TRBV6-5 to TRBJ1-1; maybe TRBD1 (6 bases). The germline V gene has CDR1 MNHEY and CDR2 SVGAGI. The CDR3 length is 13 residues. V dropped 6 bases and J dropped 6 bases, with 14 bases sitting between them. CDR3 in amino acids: CASRLGGFAEAFF. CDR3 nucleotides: TGTGCCAGCAGATTAGGGGGGTTCGCTGAAGCTTTCTTT.

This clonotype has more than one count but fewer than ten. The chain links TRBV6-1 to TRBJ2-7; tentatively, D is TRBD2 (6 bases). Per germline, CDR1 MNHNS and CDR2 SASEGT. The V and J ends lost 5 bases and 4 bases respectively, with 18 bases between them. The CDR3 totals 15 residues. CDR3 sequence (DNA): TGTGCCAGCAGTCTCCAACTAAATGCGGGATACGAGCAGTACTTC. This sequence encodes CASSLQLNAGYEQYF.

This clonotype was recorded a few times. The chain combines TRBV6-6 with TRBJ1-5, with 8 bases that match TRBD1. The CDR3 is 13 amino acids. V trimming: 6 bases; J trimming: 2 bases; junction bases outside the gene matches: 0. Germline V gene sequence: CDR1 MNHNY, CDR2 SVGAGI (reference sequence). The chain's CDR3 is CASRTGGNQPQHF. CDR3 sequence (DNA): TGTGCCAGCAGGACAGGGGGCAATCAGCCCCAGCATTTT.

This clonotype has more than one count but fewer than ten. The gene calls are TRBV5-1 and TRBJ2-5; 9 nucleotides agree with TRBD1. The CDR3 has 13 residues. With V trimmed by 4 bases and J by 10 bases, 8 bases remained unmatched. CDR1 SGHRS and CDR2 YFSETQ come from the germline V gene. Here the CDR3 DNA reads TGCGCCAGCAGCGCCGGGACAGGGAGGGTCCAGTACTTC. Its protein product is CASSAGTGRVQYF.

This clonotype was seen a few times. The CDR3 region is CSALRGRAGETQYF. DNA of the CDR3: TGCAGTGCTCTGAGGGGCAGGGCGGGAGAGACCCAGTACTTC. This sequence joins TRBV20-1 and TRBJ2-5; D tentatively reads TRBD1 or TRBD2 (5 bases each). Per the germline V gene, CDR1 is DFQATT and CDR2 is SNEGSKA (reference sequence). The CDR3 is 14 residues long. Trimming took 5 bases from V and 4 from J, leaving 17 bases between them.

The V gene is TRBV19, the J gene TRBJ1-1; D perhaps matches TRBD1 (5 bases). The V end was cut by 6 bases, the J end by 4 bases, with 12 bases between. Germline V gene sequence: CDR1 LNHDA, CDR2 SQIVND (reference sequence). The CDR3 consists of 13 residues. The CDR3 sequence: CASSRQQGTEAFF. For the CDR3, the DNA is TGTGCCAGTAGCCGACAGCAAGGCACTGAAGCTTTCTTT.

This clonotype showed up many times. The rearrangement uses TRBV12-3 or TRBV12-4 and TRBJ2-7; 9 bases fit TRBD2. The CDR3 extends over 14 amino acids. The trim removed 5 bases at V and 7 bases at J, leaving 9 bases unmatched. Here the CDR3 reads CASSRASGIWEQYF. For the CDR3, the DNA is TGTGCCAGCAGTAGGGCTAGCGGGATCTGGGAGCAGTACTTC.

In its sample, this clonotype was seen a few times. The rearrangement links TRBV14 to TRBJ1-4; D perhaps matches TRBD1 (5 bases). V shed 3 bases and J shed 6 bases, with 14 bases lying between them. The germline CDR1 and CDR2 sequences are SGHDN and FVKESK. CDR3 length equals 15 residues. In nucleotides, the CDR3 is TGTGCCAGCAGCCAGGCCGGGACGTACTATGAAAAACTGTTTTTT. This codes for CASSQAGTYYEKLFF.

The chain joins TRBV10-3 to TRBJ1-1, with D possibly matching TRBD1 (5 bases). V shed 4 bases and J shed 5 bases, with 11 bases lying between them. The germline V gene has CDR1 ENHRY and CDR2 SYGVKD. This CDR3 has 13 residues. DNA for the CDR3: TGTGCCATCAGTGGGGTTCAGGGTACTGAAGCTTTCTTT. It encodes CAISGVQGTEAFF.

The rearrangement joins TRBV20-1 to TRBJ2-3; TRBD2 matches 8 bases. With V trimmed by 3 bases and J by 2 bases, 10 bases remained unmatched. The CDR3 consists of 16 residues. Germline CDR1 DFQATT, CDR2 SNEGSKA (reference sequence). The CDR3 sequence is CSASKRERGFTDTQYF. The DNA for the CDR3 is TGCAGTGCTAGTAAGCGGGAGAGGGGATTCACAGATACGCAGTATTTT.

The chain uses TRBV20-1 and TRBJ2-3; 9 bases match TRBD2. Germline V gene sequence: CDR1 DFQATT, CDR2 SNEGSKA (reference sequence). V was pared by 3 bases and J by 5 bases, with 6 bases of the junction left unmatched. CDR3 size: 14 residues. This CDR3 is CSARASGIRDTQYF. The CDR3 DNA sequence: TGCAGTGCTAGGGCTAGCGGGATACGAGATACGCAGTATTTT.

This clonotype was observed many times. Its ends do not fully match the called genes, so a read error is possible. This chain's CDR3 is CASSLGTEAFF. CDR3 DNA: TGTGCCAGCAGCTTAGGGACTGAAGCTTTCTTT. V usage is TRBV12-3 or TRBV12-4 and J usage is TRBJ1-1; D unresolved. The CDR3 has 11 amino acids.

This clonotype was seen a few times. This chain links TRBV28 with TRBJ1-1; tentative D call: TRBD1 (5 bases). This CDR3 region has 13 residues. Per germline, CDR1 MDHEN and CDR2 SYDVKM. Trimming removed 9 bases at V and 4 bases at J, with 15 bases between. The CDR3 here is CASRGFRSTEAFF. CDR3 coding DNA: TGTGCCAGTCGGGGGTTTCGGTCCACTGAAGCTTTCTTT. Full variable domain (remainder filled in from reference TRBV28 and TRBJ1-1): DVKVTQSSRYLVKRTGEKVFLECVQDMDHENMFWYRQDPGLGLRLIYFSYDVKMKEKGDIPEGYSVSREKKERFSLILESASTNQTSMYLCASRGFRSTEAFFGQGTRLTVV.

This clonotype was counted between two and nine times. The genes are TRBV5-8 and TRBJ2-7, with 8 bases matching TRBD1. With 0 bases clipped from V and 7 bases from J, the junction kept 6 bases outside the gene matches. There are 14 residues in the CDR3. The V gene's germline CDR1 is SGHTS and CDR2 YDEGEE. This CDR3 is CASSLGQGLREQYF. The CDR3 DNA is TGTGCCAGCAGCTTGGGACAGGGGTTGAGGGAGCAGTACTTC.

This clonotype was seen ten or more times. The CDR3 region has the DNA TGCGCCAGCAGCTTGACAGGTTACAATGAGCAGTTCTTC. This translates into CASSLTGYNEQFF. The chain employs TRBV5-1 and TRBJ2-1, with D maybe TRBD1 (5 bases). Germline CDR1 reads SGHRS; CDR2 reads YFSETQ. The ends were cut back, 1 base at V and 4 bases at J, with 6 bases in the middle. This CDR3 has 13 residues.

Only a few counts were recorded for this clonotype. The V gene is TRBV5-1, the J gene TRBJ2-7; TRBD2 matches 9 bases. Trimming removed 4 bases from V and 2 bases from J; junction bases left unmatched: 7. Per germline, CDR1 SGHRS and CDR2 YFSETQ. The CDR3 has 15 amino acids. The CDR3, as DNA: TGCGCCAGCAGCCCTAGACTAGCGGATACCTACGAGCAGTACTTC. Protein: CASSPRLADTYEQYF.

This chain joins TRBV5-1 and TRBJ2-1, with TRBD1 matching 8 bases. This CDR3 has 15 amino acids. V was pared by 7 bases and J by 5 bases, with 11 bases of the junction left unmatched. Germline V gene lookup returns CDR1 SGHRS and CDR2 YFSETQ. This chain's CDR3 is CASSLSWTGNNEQFF. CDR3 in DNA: TGCGCCAGCTCCCTCTCGTGGACAGGGAACAATGAGCAGTTCTTC.

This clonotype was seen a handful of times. DNA for the CDR3: TGTGCCATCAGGGAGGGTCACACTGAAGCTTTCTTT. Translating gives CAIREGHTEAFF. The rearrangement uses TRBV10-3 and TRBJ1-1, with no clear D. CDR3 size: 12 residues. CDR1 is ENHRY, CDR2 SYGVKD, per germline. The V gene lost 6 bases and the J gene lost 3 bases, with 8 bases spanning the gap.

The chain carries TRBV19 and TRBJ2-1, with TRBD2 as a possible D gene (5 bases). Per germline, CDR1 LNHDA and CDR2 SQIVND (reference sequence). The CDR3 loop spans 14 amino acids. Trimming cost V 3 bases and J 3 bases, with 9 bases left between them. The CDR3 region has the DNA TGTGCCAGTAGTATCGCGGGCATCTACAATGAGCAGTTCTTC. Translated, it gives CASSIAGIYNEQFF.